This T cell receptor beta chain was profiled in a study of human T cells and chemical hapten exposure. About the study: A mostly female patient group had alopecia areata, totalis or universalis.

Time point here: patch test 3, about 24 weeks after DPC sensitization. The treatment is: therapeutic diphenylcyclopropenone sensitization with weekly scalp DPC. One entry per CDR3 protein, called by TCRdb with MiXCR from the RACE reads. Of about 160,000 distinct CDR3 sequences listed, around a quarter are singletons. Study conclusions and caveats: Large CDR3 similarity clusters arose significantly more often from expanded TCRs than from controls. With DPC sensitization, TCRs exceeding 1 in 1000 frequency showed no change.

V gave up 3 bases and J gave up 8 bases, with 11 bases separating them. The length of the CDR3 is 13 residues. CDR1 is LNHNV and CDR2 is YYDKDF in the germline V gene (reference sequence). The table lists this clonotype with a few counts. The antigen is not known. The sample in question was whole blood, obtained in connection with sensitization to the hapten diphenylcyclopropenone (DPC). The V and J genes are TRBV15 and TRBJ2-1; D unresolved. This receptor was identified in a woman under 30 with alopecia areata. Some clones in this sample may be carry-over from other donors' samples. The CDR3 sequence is CATSRDPRDEQFF. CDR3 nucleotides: TGTGCCACCAGCAGGGACCCTAGAGATGAGCAGTTCTTC.